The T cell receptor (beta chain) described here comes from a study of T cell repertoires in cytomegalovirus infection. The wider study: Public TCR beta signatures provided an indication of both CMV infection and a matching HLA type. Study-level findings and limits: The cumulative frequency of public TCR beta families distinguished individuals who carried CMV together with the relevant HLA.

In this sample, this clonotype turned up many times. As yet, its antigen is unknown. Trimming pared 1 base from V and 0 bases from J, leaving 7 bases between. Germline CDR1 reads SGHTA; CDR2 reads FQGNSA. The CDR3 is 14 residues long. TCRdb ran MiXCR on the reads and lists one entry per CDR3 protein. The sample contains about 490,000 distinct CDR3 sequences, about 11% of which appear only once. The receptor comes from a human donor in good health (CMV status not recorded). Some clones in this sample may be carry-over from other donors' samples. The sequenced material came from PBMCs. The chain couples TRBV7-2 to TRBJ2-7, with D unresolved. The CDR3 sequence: CASSLVVSSYEQYF. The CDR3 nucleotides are TGTGCCAGCAGCTTAGTAGTTAGCTCCTACGAGCAGTACTTC. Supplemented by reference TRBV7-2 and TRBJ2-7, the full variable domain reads GAGVSQSPSNKVTEKGKDVELRCDPISGHTALYWYRQSLGQGLEFLIYFQGNSAPDKSGLPSDRFSAERTGGSVSTLTIQRTQQEDSAVYLCASSLVVSSYEQYFGPGTRLTVT.